Presented here are 22 T cell receptor beta chains from one specimen sequenced in a study of brain T cells in children with intractable seizures. Sequencing used immunoSEQ multiplex PCR; TCRdb keeps in-frame clones, though not all of them. Altogether about 110,000 clones are present, roughly 92% being singletons, with the ten largest covering approximately 3.9%. Specimen: peripheral blood, collected at surgery. The receptors were gathered from a boy in the first two years of life with hemimegalencephaly and intractable seizures.

V is TRBV6-5 and J is TRBJ2-7; a weak D match, TRBD2 (7 bases). The V gene's germline CDR1 is MNHEY and CDR2 SVGAGI. V was cut by 5 bases and J by 7 bases, with 18 bases left in between. The CDR3 covers 14 residues. The CDR3 spells CASSPRGLGGEQYF. The CDR3 nucleotides read TGTGCCAGCAGTCCCAGGGGCTTGGGAGGGGAGCAGTACTTC.

V gene TRBV27 combines with J gene TRBJ2-5, with TRBD2 identical over 11 bases. After removal of 3 bases from V and 1 base from J, the junction contained 4 bases not matched to a gene. The germline V gene encodes CDR1 MNHEY and CDR2 SMNVEV (reference sequence). The CDR3 runs 16 residues. As DNA, the CDR3 is TGTGCCAGCAGTTTCCTAGCGGGAGGCTTCCAAGAGACCCAGTACTTC. It is translated as CASSFLAGGFQETQYF.

In its sample, this clone was seen once. The chain has TRBV11-3 and TRBJ2-2; TRBD2 agrees at 8 bases. V dropped 5 bases and J dropped 2; count of bases not matched to a gene: 16. The CDR3 contains 19 residues. From germline, CDR1 is SGHNT and CDR2 YENEEA. The CDR3 DNA reads TGTGCCAGCAGCCCACCACGGGGGGGGTTAAGTGGCAACACCGGGGAGCTGTTTTTT. This translates into CASSPPRGGLSGNTGELFF.

The chain uses TRBV3-1 (or the pseudogene TRBV3-2) and TRBJ2-3, with TRBD2 matching over 7 bases. The CDR3 totals 14 residues. The ends lost 6 bases at V and 10 bases at J; junction bases unmatched: 13. Germline V gene sequence: CDR1 LGHDT, CDR2 YNNKEL (reference sequence). The CDR3, as DNA: TGTGCCAGCAGTATGACTAGCTACCCTATGTCGCAGTATTTT. Translation: CASSMTSYPMSQYF.

This chain connects TRBV7-6 to TRBJ2-2; TRBD2 matches at 10 bases. The trim removed 6 bases at V and 6 bases at J, leaving 7 bases unmatched. From germline, CDR1 is SGHVS and CDR2 FNYEAQ. The CDR3 has 15 residues. The CDR3 region is CASRPAGGPSGELFF. CDR3 DNA sequence: TGTGCCAGCAGACCAGCGGGAGGGCCTTCCGGGGAGCTGTTTTTT.

The rearrangement joins TRBV27 to TRBJ1-2; D not certain. V was cut by 5 bases and J by 4 bases, with 17 bases left in between. CDR3 length: 15 amino acids. The germline V gene encodes CDR1 MNHEY and CDR2 SMNVEV (reference sequence). The CDR3 nucleotides are TGTGCCAGCAGTCCTACCCCGCGCGACTCCTATGGCTACACCTTC. Translating it yields CASSPTPRDSYGYTF.

The chain employs TRBV15 and TRBJ1-2; TRBD1 agrees at 12 bases. The CDR3 length is 17 residues. V lost 0 bases, J lost 5 bases, and 7 bases stayed unmatched. CDR1 and CDR2 from the germline V gene are LNHNV and YYDKDF (reference sequence). This CDR3 reads CATSRDKGQGAWYGYTF. CDR3 DNA: TGTGCCACCAGCAGAGATAAGGGACAGGGGGCATGGTATGGCTACACCTTC.

This clone was picked up one time. V usage is TRBV19 and J usage is TRBJ2-5; D gene uncertain. Trimming cost V 2 bases and J 5 bases, with 18 bases left between them. The germline CDR1 and CDR2 sequences are LNHDA and SQIVND (reference sequence). The CDR3 totals 16 residues. In DNA, the CDR3 is TGTGCCAGTAGTATAAGGGCGACGGGCCCATGGGAGACCCAGTACTTC. It encodes CASSIRATGPWETQYF.

The chain carries TRBV19 and TRBJ2-1; 12 nucleotides align to TRBD1. The germline V gene encodes CDR1 LNHDA and CDR2 SQIVND (reference sequence). The CDR3 extends over 16 amino acids. V lost 5 bases, J lost 1 base, and 3 bases stayed unmatched. The CDR3 loop reads CASSPGQGASYNEQFF. In DNA, the CDR3 is TGTGCCAGTAGTCCGGGACAGGGGGCTTCCTACAATGAGCAGTTCTTC.

This chain connects TRBV5-1 to TRBJ2-7, with D perhaps TRBD2 (6 bases). The V and J ends lost 2 bases and 3 bases respectively, with 18 bases between them. Looked up from germline, CDR1 is SGHRS and CDR2 is YFSETQ. CDR3 length equals 16 residues. Here the CDR3 reads CASSFGGGTRLYEQYF. Written as DNA, the CDR3 is TGCGCCAGCAGCTTCGGTGGCGGGACCCGCCTCTACGAGCAGTACTTC.

This clone was seen more than once but under ten times. V gene TRBV11-1 combines with J gene TRBJ2-7, with D possibly called TRBD1 or TRBD2 (5 bases each). CDR1 and CDR2 (germline): SGHAT, FQDESV (reference sequence). This CDR3 comprises 15 residues. V was trimmed by 1 base and J by 5 bases, leaving 15 bases between them. This CDR3 is CASSLGRMGPHEQYF. In nucleotides, the CDR3 is TGTGCCAGCAGCTTAGGAAGGATGGGACCCCACGAGCAGTACTTC.

The V and J genes are TRBV6-2 or TRBV6-3 and TRBJ1-5, with D unclear. Per the germline V gene, CDR1 is MNHEY and CDR2 is SVGEGT. With 3 bases removed from V and 0 bases from J, the gap between germline ends came to 15 bases. The CDR3 contains 17 residues. The CDR3 reads CASSYHQVRGSNQPQHF. CDR3 sequence (DNA): TGTGCCAGCAGTTATCACCAAGTTCGGGGTAGCAATCAGCCCCAGCATTTT.

The chain uses TRBV15 and TRBJ1-2; D not resolved. This CDR3 region has 16 residues. V lost 0 bases and J 7 bases, leaving 18 bases between the germline ends. The V gene's germline CDR1 is LNHNV and CDR2 YYDKDF (reference sequence). This CDR3 reads CATSRDYAGVRAGYTF. In DNA form, the CDR3 reads TGTGCCACCAGCAGAGATTATGCGGGAGTTCGGGCTGGCTACACCTTC.

V is TRBV6-1 and J is TRBJ2-3; perhaps TRBD1 as D (5 bases). Germline V gene sequence: CDR1 MNHNS, CDR2 SASEGT. Trimming removed 1 base from V and 10 bases from J, with 18 bases in between. The CDR3 consists of 15 residues. The CDR3 here is CASSEVSRAGRAQYF. CDR3 sequence (DNA): TGTGCCAGCAGTGAAGTAAGCAGGGCCGGCCGGGCGCAGTATTTT.

The J gene is TRBJ2-1, the V gene TRBV21-1; whether TRBD1, the table's D call, matches the DNA was not checked. TRBV21-1 has pseudogene status. CDR3 length equals 14 residues. The CDR3 protein is CASRPGQFTNEQFF. For the CDR3, the DNA is TGTGCCAGCAGACCGGGACAGTTTACAAATGAGCAGTTCTTC.

The chain couples TRBV5-1 to TRBJ1-1; maybe TRBD1 (6 bases). This CDR3 has 16 amino acids. From germline, CDR1 is SGHRS and CDR2 YFSETQ. The ends were cut back, 4 bases at V and 1 base at J, with 17 bases in the middle. CDR3: CASSRDKYGWNTEAFF. CDR3 bases: TGCGCCAGCAGCCGGGACAAATATGGATGGAACACTGAAGCTTTCTTT.

The chain has TRBV29-1 and TRBJ2-7; TRBD2 agrees at 10 bases. The length of the CDR3 is 13 residues. V lost 4 bases to trimming and J lost 6 bases; unmatched junction nucleotides: 6. CDR1 SQVTM and CDR2 ANQGSEA come from the germline V gene. Here the CDR3 DNA reads TGCAGCGTTGTGGGACTAGCGTCTCGCGAGCAGTACTTC. Translated, it gives CSVVGLASREQYF.

This chain links TRBV6-7 with TRBJ2-1; 12 bases align to TRBD2. TRBV6-7 is an open reading frame, and its role is uncertain. The CDR3 totals 15 residues. J gave up 8 bases and V 5 bases, and 7 bases lay outside the gene matches. In nucleotides, the CDR3 is TGTGCCAGCAGTAAACTAGCGGGAGGTAGGGATGAGCAGTTCTTC. Translation: CASSKLAGGRDEQFF.

The genes are TRBV24-1 and TRBJ1-4; TRBD1 agrees at 8 bases. The CDR3 totals 17 residues. The J segment lost 1 base and the V segment lost 0 bases, leaving 3 bases of the junction unmatched. The germline CDR1 and CDR2 sequences are KGHDR and SFDVKD. CDR3 DNA: TGTGCCACCAGTGATTTGGACAGGGGATTAACTAATGAAAAACTGTTTTTT. Translation: CATSDLDRGLTNEKLFF.

This chain uses TRBV25-1 with TRBJ2-7, with D uncertain. The germline V gene has CDR1 MGHDK and CDR2 SYGVNS. This CDR3 is built from 12 residues. Trimming cost V 3 bases and J 2 bases, with 5 bases left between them. CDR3 sequence reads: CASSEATYEQYF. The CDR3 coding sequence is TGTGCCAGCAGTGAGGCGACCTACGAGCAGTACTTC.

This chain joins TRBV11-2 and TRBJ2-1, with TRBD1 matching 9 bases. In germline, CDR1 is SGHAT, CDR2 FQNNGV. The ends lost 3 bases at V and 1 base at J; junction bases unmatched: 13. The CDR3 totals 19 residues. This chain's CDR3 is CASSFYPGVGTGSYNEQFF. In DNA form, the CDR3 reads TGTGCCAGCAGCTTTTACCCAGGCGTGGGGACAGGGTCCTACAATGAGCAGTTCTTC.

This clone has just a few counts. The V call is TRBV28, the J call TRBJ2-7; D is possibly TRBD1 (5 bases). The germline V gene has CDR1 MDHEN and CDR2 SYDVKM. This CDR3 region has 13 residues. V was clipped by 2 bases and J by 3 bases, with 8 bases between them. CDR3 residues: CASSLIDSYEQYF. The DNA for the CDR3 is TGTGCCAGCAGTTTAATTGACAGCTACGAGCAGTACTTC.